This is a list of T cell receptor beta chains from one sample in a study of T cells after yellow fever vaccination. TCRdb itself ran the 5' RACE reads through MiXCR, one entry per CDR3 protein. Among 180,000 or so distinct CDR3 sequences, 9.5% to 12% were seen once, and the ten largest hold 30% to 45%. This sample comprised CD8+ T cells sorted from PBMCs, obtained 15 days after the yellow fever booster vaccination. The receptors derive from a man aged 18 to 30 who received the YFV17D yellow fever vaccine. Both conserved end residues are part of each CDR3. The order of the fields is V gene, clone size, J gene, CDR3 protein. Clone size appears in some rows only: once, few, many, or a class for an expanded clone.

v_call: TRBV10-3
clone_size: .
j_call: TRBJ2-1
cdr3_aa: CATTGSSYNEQFF

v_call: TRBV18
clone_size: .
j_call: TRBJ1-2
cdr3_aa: CASSPSRDRGYTF

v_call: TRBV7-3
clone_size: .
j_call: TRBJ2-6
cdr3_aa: CASSLPGESGANVLTF

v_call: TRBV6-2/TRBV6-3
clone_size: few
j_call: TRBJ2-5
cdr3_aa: CASSSGGFQETQYF

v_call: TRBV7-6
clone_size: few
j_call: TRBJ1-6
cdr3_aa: CASSFSQADSPLHF

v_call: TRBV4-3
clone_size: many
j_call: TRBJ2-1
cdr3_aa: CASSQDRGLYVEQFF

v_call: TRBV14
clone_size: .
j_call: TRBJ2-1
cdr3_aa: CASSQTIRDRGHKDDEQFF

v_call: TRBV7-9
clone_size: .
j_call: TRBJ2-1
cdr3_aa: CASSLVVLPTRRGVEQFF

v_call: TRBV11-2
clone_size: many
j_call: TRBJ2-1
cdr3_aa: CASSPHGTGNEQFF

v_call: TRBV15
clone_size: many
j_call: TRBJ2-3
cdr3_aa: CATSRDLAETYTDTQYF

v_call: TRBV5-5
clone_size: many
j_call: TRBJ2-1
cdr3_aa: CASSLAGGSSYNEQFF

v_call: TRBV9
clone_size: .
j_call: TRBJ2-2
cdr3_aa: CASSAKGQGNTGELFF

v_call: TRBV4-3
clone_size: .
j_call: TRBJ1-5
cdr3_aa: CASSQDVSDSNQPQHF

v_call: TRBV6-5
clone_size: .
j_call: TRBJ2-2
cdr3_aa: CASSSRTGWSASNTGELFF

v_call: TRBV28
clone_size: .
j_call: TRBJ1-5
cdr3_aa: CASSSEDRDLRSQPQHF

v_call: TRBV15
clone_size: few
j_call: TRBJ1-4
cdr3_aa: CATSRDPTGNDGEKLFF

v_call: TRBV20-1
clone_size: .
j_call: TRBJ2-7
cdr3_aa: CSATGGDSTYEQYF

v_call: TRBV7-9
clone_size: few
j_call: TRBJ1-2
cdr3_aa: CASSLESGGYTF

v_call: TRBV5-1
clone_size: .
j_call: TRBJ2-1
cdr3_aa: CASSGLSSYNEQFF

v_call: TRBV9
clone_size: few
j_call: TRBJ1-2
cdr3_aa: CASSVEMDNYGYTF

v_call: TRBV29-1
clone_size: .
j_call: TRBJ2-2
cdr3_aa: CSVVRVHTGELFF

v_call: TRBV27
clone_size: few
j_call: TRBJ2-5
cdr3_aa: CASSLSGSGRETQYF

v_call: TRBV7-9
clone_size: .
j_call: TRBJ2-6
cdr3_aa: CASSVILGAGANVLTF

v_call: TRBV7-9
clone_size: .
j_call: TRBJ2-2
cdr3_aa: CASSRASADTGELFF

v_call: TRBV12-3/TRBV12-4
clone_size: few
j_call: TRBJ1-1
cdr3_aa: CASTGGDRGDTEAFF

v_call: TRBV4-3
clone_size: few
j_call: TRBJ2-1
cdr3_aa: CASSQDWSPSSYNEQFF

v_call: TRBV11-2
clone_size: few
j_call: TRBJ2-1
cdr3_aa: CASSLDEGVTYNEQFF

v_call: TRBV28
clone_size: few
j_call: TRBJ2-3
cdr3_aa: CASSFRNVDTQYF

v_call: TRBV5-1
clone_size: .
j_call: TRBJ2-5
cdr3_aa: CASSLLGWETQYF

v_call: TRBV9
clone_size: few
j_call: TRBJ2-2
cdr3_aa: CASSYRGGSDTGELFF

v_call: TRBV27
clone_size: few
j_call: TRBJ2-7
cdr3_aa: CASSLSTGHLSYEQYF

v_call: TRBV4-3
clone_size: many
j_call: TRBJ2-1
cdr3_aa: CASSPRDRGPWEQFF

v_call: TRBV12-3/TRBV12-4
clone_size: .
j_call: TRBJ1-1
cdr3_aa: CASSLRPLGTEAFF

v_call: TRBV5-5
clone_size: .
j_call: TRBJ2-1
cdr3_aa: CASSLGFGQGLNEQFF

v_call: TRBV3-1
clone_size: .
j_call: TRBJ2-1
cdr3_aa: CASSQEVRRGVSYNEQFF

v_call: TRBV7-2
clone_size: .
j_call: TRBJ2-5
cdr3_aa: CASPSGRLADLQETQYF

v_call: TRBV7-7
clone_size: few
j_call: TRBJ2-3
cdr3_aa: CASSPLSQGADTQYF

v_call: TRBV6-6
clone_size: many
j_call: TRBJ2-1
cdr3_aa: CASSSSQGGNEQFF

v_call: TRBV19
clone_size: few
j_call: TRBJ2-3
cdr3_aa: CASKEAGGHSPDTQYF

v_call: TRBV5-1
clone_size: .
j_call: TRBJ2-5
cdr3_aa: CASSLSVEETQYF

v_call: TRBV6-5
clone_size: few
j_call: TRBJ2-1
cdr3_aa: CATCLRGPSDNEQFF

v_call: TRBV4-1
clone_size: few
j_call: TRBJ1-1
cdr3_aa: CASSQHGWTEAFF

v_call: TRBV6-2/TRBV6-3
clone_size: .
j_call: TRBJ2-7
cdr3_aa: CASSYAGTDDNYEQYF

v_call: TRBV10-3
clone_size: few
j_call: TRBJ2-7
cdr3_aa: CAISAPGQGNEQYF

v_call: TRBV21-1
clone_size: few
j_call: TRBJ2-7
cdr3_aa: CASSTVEPYEQYF

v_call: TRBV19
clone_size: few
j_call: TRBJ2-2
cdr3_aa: CASSIQGTGELFF

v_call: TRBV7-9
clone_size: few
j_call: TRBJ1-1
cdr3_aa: CASSKDRGGSTEAFF